Presented here are 23 T cell receptor beta chains from one specimen sequenced in a study of technical replicates of blood from a few donors. Here immunoSEQ multiplex PCR was the method, and the copy in TCRdb shows in-frame clones only, minus some. The sample gives about 100,000 clones, about 94% of which show up once; about 0.22% is in the top ten. Sequencing was carried out using T cells isolated from PBMCs. These TCRs come from a human donor in good health.

This clone was observed once. The chain carries TRBV6-5 and TRBJ1-3; 7 bases fit TRBD1. This CDR3 has 14 residues. J gave up 4 bases and V 7 bases, and 7 bases lay outside the gene matches. Germline assignment: CDR1 MNHEY and CDR2 SVGAGI. CDR3 in amino acids: CASTKGGSGNTIYF. The CDR3 region has the DNA TGTGCCAGCACCAAAGGGGGCTCCGGAAACACCATATATTTT.

This clone was observed once. The chain joins TRBV4-1 to TRBJ1-1; 8 nucleotides agree with TRBD1. V gave up 4 bases and J gave up 11 bases; unmatched junction bases: 12. The CDR3 has 14 amino acids. Germline V lookup: CDR1 MGHRA, CDR2 YSYEKL. The CDR3 protein is CASSPILRDRSAFF. Here the CDR3 DNA reads TGCGCCAGCAGCCCCATCCTGAGGGACAGGTCGGCTTTCTTT.

The chain links TRBV7-9 to TRBJ1-4, with 7 bases aligning to TRBD1. This CDR3 comprises 15 residues. After removal of 3 bases from V and 7 bases from J, the junction contained 8 bases not matched to a gene. Per germline, CDR1 SEHNR and CDR2 FQNEAQ (reference sequence). The CDR3 bases are TGTGCCAGCAGCTTTGAGGGGGCGGATCGTGAAAAACTGTTTTTT. It is translated as CASSFEGADREKLFF. The full variable domain, with the rest looked up from reference TRBV7-9 and TRBJ1-4, is DTGVSQNPRHKITKRGQNVTFRCDPISEHNRLYWYRQTLGQGPEFLTYFQNEAQLEKSRLLSDRFSAERPKGSFSTLEIQRTEQGDSAMYLCASSFEGADREKLFFGSGTQLSVL.

This clone was seen just once. This chain joins TRBV5-4 and TRBJ2-1, with D unclear. This CDR3 is built from 18 residues. The V gene's germline CDR1 is SGHNT and CDR2 YYREEE (reference sequence). Trimming pared 4 bases from V and 4 bases from J, leaving 24 bases between. DNA of the CDR3: TGTGCCAGCAGCCCCTTCGGCCCCTCTGGCGGAGCTTACAATGAGCAGTTCTTC. Amino acids: CASSPFGPSGGAYNEQFF.

The chain couples TRBV28 to TRBJ1-5; D call uncertain. The CDR3 is 12 residues long. CDR1 and CDR2 (germline): MDHEN, SYDVKM. The V end lost 8 bases, the J end lost 1 base, and 6 bases lay between the germline ends. The CDR3 region has the DNA TGTGCCAGCGGAGTCAGCAATCAGCCCCAGCATTTT. This sequence encodes CASGVSNQPQHF.

This clone was observed a handful of times. Here the CDR3 reads CASSSGPGHGEQYF. For the CDR3, the DNA is TGCGCCAGCAGCTCAGGCCCGGGACACGGGGAGCAGTACTTC. The chain links TRBV5-1 to TRBJ2-7; possibly TRBD1 for D (6 bases). Germline-derived CDR1 and CDR2 are SGHRS and YFSETQ. The V end was cut by 3 bases, the J end by 7 bases, with 17 bases between. There are 14 residues in the CDR3.

This clone came up once. For the CDR3, the DNA is TGTGCCAGCAGTCAGGGCAATCAGCCCCAGCATTTT. It yields the protein CASSQGNQPQHF. This chain joins TRBV27 and TRBJ1-5; D not resolved. This CDR3 is built from 12 residues. V lost 5 bases to trimming and J lost 2 bases, with 4 bases between them. Germline V gives CDR1 MNHEY, CDR2 SMNVEV (reference sequence).

This clone was seen a single time. The genes are TRBV19 and TRBJ2-7, with TRBD1 as a possible D gene (5 bases). V was cut by 3 bases and J by 3 bases, with 24 bases left in between. The CDR3 runs 18 residues. Germline CDR1 reads LNHDA; CDR2 reads SQIVND (reference sequence). The CDR3 is CASSIVLVMAARDYEQYF. In nucleotides, the CDR3 is TGTGCCAGTAGTATTGTATTAGTAATGGCAGCCAGGGACTACGAGCAGTACTTC.

This chain uses TRBV4-1 with TRBJ2-7, with a possible D match to TRBD2 (6 bases). Trimming stripped 0 bases from V and 5 bases from J, with 17 bases between. The CDR3 is made up of 16 amino acids. Germline V CDR1 and CDR2: MGHRA, YSYEKL. CDR3 nucleotide sequence: TGCGCCAGCAGCCAAGACGCCTACGGGAGAGGAAACGAGCAGTACTTC. Translation gives CASSQDAYGRGNEQYF.

The V call is TRBV27, the J call TRBJ2-7; D gene uncertain. The V and J ends lost 6 bases and 3 bases respectively, with 15 bases between them. The CDR3 contains 14 residues. Looked up from germline, CDR1 is MNHEY and CDR2 is SMNVEV (reference sequence). The CDR3 loop reads CASRSALAGYEQYF. CDR3 nucleotides: TGTGCCAGCAGATCCGCTCTCGCCGGCTACGAGCAGTACTTC.

The rearrangement joins TRBV25-1 to TRBJ2-7; tentatively, D is TRBD1 (6 bases). The CDR3 covers 13 residues. Germline V gene lookup returns CDR1 MGHDK and CDR2 SYGVNS. Trimming took off 6 bases at V and 4 bases at J, with 13 bases between the two ends. In nucleotides, the CDR3 is TGTGCCAGCAGCTTCCAGGGGCCTTACGAGCAGTACTTC. Protein sequence: CASSFQGPYEQYF.

The J gene is TRBJ2-3, the V gene TRBV7-2, with D perhaps TRBD2 (5 bases). Germline assignment: CDR1 SGHTA and CDR2 FQGNSA. The CDR3 sequence is 17 residues long. Trimming cost V 1 base and J 0 bases, with 14 bases left between them. The CDR3 nucleotides read TGTGCCAGCAGCTTAGTGCCGCGGAGGCCTAGCACAGATACGCAGTATTTT. Amino acids: CASSLVPRRPSTDTQYF.

This clone was detected once. The chain recombines TRBV6-5 with TRBJ2-7, with D uncertain. The CDR3 is 13 amino acids. Between the trimmed V and J ends, which lost 10 bases and 0 bases, there was a span of 13 bases. The germline V gene encodes CDR1 MNHEY and CDR2 SVGAGI. The CDR3 nucleotides are TGTGCCACCAGGCCCTCAGTCTCCTACGAGCAGTACTTC. This encodes CATRPSVSYEQYF.

The V gene is TRBV19, the J gene TRBJ1-1; 8 bases are shared with TRBD1. The trim removed 3 bases at V and 1 base at J, leaving 4 bases unmatched. The germline CDR1 and CDR2 sequences are LNHDA and SQIVND (reference sequence). This CDR3 has 15 residues. The CDR3 sequence is CASSMGGTGNTEAFF. The DNA for the CDR3 is TGTGCCAGTAGTATGGGGGGGACAGGGAACACTGAAGCTTTCTTT.

This rearrangement joins TRBV29-1 to TRBJ1-3, with D possibly being TRBD1 (5 bases). The CDR3 extends over 18 amino acids. The germline gives CDR1 SQVTM, CDR2 ANQGSEA. Trimming cost V 6 bases and J 0 bases, with 24 bases left between them. The CDR3 sequence is CSVAGGEGPYFSGNTIYF. The CDR3 coding sequence is TGCAGCGTCGCCGGTGGGGAGGGGCCATACTTCTCTGGAAACACCATATATTTT.

This chain uses TRBV7-9 with TRBJ2-1; possibly TRBD2 for D (6 bases). Germline CDR1 SEHNR, CDR2 FQNEAQ (reference sequence). The V end was cut by 2 bases, the J end by 9 bases, with 11 bases between. This CDR3 has 13 residues. The CDR3 here is CASSLSGVREQFF. The CDR3 DNA is TGTGCCAGCAGCTTATCGGGGGTCCGTGAGCAGTTCTTC.

The chain links TRBV6-5 to TRBJ2-1, with TRBD2 matching over 7 bases. Trimming cost V 9 bases and J 9 bases; bases outside gene matches: 11. The CDR3 consists of 13 residues. Germline V gene lookup returns CDR1 MNHEY and CDR2 SVGAGI. The CDR3 here is CASQREAVTEQFF. The CDR3 bases are TGTGCCAGTCAGCGGGAAGCAGTCACTGAGCAGTTCTTC.

V is TRBV19 and J is TRBJ2-1; 7 nucleotides match TRBD2. This CDR3 is built from 14 residues. Germline V CDR1 and CDR2: LNHDA, SQIVND (reference sequence). V lost 8 bases and J lost 9; bases outside the gene matches: 13. In DNA, the CDR3 is TGTGCCAGTCGCGGGAGCGCCGGGGGAAGTGAGCAGTTCTTC. This encodes CASRGSAGGSEQFF.

This chain links TRBV5-1 with TRBJ2-7; 9 bases fit TRBD2. V trimming: 0 bases; J trimming: 3 bases; junction bases outside the gene matches: 4. The CDR3 consists of 15 residues. The germline CDR1 and CDR2 sequences are SGHRS and YFSETQ. This CDR3 is CASSLGAGGHYEQYF. In nucleotides, the CDR3 is TGCGCCAGCAGCTTGGGTGCGGGGGGGCACTACGAGCAGTACTTC.

The gene calls are TRBV7-2 and TRBJ1-2; no clear D. V was trimmed by 5 bases and J by 2 bases, leaving 15 bases between them. Looked up from germline, CDR1 is SGHTA and CDR2 is FQGNSA. This CDR3 region has 15 residues. This chain's CDR3 is CASSRSAVKNYGYTF. The CDR3 DNA reads TGTGCCAGCAGCCGTAGTGCGGTGAAGAACTATGGCTACACCTTC.

This chain's CDR3 is CASSHSKVTGGMYNEQFF. CDR3 DNA: TGCGCCAGCAGTCACTCAAAAGTCACGGGGGGGATGTACAATGAGCAGTTCTTC. The chain uses TRBV23-1 and TRBJ2-1; 8 bases line up with TRBD2. TRBV23-1 is an ORF, and what it does is uncertain. The ends lost 3 bases at V and 4 bases at J; junction bases unmatched: 14. The CDR3 extends over 18 amino acids.

The chain joins TRBV6-5 to TRBJ1-2, with 9 positions matching TRBD1. The CDR3 loop spans 13 amino acids. V was clipped by 6 bases and J by 7 bases; unmatched bases: 6. CDR1 and CDR2 (germline): MNHEY, SVGAGI. The CDR3 is CASRAGQGRGYTF. The CDR3 region has the DNA TGTGCCAGCAGAGCGGGACAGGGCCGTGGCTACACCTTC.

The genes are TRBV9 and TRBJ2-3, with a possible D match to TRBD1 (6 bases). From germline, CDR1 is SGDLS and CDR2 YYNGEE. CDR3 length: 14 residues. V lost 3 bases and J lost 10, with 18 bases in between. The CDR3 sequence: CASSGHRAPDAQYF. CDR3 sequence (DNA): TGTGCCAGCAGCGGCCACAGGGCTCCCGATGCGCAGTATTTT.